The T cell receptor beta chain described here comes from a study of control samples from healthy donors and cancer patients. The protocol was immunoSEQ multiplex PCR, while the TCRdb copy is restricted to in-frame clones and leaves out a portion. The sample yields approximately 60,000 clones, about nine tenths seen once. The germline V gene encodes CDR1 MNHEY and CDR2 SVGAGI. V dropped 6 bases and J dropped 1; count of bases not matched to a gene: 7. The CDR3 spans 15 residues. The receptor comes from a woman aged 45-65 years with colorectal cancer. V usage is TRBV6-5 and J usage is TRBJ2-7; 9 nucleotides line up with TRBD1. Sequenced material: PBMCs. The CDR3 loop is CASRGTGTGSYEQYF. For the CDR3, the DNA is TGTGCCAGCAGAGGAACCGGGACAGGGTCCTACGAGCAGTACTTC.